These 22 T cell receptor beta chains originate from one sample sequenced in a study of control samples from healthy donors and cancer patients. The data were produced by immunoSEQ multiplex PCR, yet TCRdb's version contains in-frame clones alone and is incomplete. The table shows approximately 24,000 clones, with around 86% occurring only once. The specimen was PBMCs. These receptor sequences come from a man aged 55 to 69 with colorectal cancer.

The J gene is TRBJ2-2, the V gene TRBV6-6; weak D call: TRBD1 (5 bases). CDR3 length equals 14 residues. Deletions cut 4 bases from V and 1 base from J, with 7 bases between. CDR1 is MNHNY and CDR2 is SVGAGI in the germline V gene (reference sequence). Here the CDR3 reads CASSLDRNTGELFF. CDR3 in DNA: TGTGCCAGCAGTTTAGACAGGAACACCGGGGAGCTGTTTTTT.

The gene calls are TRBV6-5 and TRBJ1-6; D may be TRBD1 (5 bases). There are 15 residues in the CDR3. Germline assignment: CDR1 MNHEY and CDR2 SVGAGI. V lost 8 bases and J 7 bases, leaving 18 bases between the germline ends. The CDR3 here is CASLRSQVENSPLHF. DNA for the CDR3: TGTGCCAGCCTTCGGTCACAGGTTGAGAATTCACCCCTCCACTTT.

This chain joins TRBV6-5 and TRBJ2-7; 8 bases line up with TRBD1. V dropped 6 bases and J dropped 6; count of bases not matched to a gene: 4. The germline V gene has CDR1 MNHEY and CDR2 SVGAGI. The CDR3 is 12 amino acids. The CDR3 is CASRQGAGEQYF. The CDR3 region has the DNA TGTGCCAGCAGGCAGGGGGCGGGCGAGCAGTACTTC.

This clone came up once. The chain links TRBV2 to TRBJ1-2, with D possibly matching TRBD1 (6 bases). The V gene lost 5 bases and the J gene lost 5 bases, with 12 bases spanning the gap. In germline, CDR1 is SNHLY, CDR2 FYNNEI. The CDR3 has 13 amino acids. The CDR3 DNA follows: TGTGCCAGCAGTTCCCGGACAGTATATGGCTACACCTTC. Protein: CASSSRTVYGYTF. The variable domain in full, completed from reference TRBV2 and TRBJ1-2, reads EPEVTQTPSHQVTQMGQEVILRCVPISNHLYFYWYRQILGQKVEFLVSFYNNEISEKSEIFDDQFSVERPDGSNFTLKIRSTKLEDSAMYFCASSSRTVYGYTFGSGTRLTVV.

This chain's CDR3 is CASSPLEGEQFF. The CDR3 DNA follows: TGCGCCAGCAGCCCCTTAGAGGGTGAGCAGTTCTTC. The gene calls are TRBV5-1 and TRBJ2-1; a possible D gene is TRBD2 (5 bases). The CDR3 totals 12 residues. Trimming left V 4 bases short and J 9 bases short, with 11 bases between. The germline V gene encodes CDR1 SGHRS and CDR2 YFSETQ.

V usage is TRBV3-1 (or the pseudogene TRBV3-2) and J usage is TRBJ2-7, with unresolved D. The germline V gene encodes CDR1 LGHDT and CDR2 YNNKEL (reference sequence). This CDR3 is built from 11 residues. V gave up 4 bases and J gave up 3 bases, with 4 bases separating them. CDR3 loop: CASSRYYEQYF. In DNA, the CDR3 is TGTGCCAGCAGCCGGTACTACGAGCAGTACTTC.

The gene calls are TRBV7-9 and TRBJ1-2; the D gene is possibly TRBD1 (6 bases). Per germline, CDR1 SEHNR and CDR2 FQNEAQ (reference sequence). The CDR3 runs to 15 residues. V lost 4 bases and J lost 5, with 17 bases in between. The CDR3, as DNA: TGTGCCAGCAGCTCTCAACAGGGTCGGAGGTATGGCTACACCTTC. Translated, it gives CASSSQQGRRYGYTF.

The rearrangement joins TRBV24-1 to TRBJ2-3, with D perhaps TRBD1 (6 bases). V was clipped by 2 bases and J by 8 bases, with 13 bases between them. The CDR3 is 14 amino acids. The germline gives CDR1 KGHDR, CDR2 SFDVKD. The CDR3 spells CATSDYDRSVTQYF. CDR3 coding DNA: TGTGCCACCAGTGATTATGACAGGAGTGTTACGCAGTATTTT.

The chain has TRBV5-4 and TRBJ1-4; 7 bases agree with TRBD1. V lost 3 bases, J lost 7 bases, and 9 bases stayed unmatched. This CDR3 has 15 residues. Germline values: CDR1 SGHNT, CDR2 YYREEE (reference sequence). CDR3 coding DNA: TGTGCCAGCAGCTCGCGGGGGACAGCAGGTGAAAAACTGTTTTTT. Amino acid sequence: CASSSRGTAGEKLFF.

The CDR3 is CASSLVRAGELFF. As DNA, the CDR3 is TGTGCCAGCAGTTTAGTTAGGGCCGGGGAGCTGTTTTTT. This chain joins TRBV27 and TRBJ2-2; D is unresolved. CDR1 and CDR2 from the germline V gene are MNHEY and SMNVEV (reference sequence). Trimming took off 2 bases at V and 6 bases at J, with 7 bases between the two ends. The CDR3 extends over 13 amino acids.

CDR3 in amino acids: CASSRDTYEQYF. CDR3 bases: TGTGCCAGCAGCCGGGACACCTACGAGCAGTACTTC. The chain carries TRBV6-5 and TRBJ2-7, with D perhaps matching TRBD1 (6 bases). Trimming took off 6 bases at V and 2 bases at J, with 8 bases between the two ends. Germline V gives CDR1 MNHEY, CDR2 SVGAGI. This CDR3 comprises 12 residues.

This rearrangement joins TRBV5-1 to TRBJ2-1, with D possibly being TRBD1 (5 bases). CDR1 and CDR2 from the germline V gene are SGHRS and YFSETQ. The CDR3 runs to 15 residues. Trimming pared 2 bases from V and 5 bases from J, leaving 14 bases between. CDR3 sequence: CASSFKRGTHNEQFF. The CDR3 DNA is TGCGCCAGCAGCTTTAAAAGGGGAACCCACAATGAGCAGTTCTTC.

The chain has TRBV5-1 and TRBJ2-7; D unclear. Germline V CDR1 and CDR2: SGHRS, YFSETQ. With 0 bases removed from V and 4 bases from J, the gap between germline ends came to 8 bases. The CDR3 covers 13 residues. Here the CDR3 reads CASSLDKPYEQYF. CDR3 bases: TGCGCCAGCAGCTTGGACAAACCTTACGAGCAGTACTTC.

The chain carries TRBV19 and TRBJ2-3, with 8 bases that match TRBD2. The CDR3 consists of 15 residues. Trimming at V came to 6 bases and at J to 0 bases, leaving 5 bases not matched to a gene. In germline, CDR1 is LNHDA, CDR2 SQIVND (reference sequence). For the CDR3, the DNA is TGTGCCAGTAGGGCGGGGGGCTTCAGCACAGATACGCAGTATTTT. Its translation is CASRAGGFSTDTQYF. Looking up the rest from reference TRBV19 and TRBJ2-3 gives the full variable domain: DGGITQSPKYLFRKEGQNVTLSCEQNLNHDAMYWYRQDPGQGLRLIYYSQIVNDFQKGDIAEGYSVSREKKESFPLTVTSAQKNPTAFYLCASRAGGFSTDTQYFGPGTRLTVL.

The CDR3 is CASSLEGPAFF. CDR3 DNA sequence: TGTGCCAGCAGCTTGGAGGGCCCAGCTTTCTTT. This chain connects TRBV5-5 to TRBJ1-1; D uncertain. This CDR3 spans 11 amino acids. V was clipped by 0 bases and J by 10 bases, with 7 bases between them. Germline V gives CDR1 SGHKS, CDR2 YYEKEE (reference sequence). The entire variable domain, with the rest obtained from reference TRBV5-5 and TRBJ1-1, is as follows: DAGVTQSPTHLIKTRGQQVTLRCSPISGHKSVSWYQQVLGQGPQFIFQYYEKEERGRGNFPDRFSARQFPNYSSELNVNALLLGDSALYLCASSLEGPAFFGQGTRLTVV.

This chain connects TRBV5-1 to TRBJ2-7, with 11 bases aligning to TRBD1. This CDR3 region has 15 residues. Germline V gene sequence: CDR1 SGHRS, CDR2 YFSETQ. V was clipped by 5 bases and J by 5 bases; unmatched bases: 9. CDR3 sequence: CASRETGQGVNEQYF. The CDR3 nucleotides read TGCGCCAGCAGGGAAACGGGACAGGGGGTTAACGAGCAGTACTTC.

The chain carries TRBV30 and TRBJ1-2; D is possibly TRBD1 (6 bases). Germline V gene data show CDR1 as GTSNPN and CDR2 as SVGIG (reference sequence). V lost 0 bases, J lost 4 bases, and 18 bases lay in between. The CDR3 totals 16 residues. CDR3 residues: CAWSVGTSQVSYGYTF. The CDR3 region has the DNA TGTGCCTGGAGTGTGGGGACATCCCAGGTATCCTATGGCTACACCTTC.

The CDR3 region is CASSVAGGPNTGELFF. CDR3 DNA sequence: TGTGCCAGCAGCGTAGCTGGGGGCCCTAACACCGGGGAGCTGTTTTTT. The genes are TRBV9 and TRBJ2-2, with D possibly matching TRBD1 (6 bases). Germline lookup yields CDR1 SGDLS and CDR2 YYNGEE. This CDR3 contains 16 residues. Trimming removed 0 bases from V and 2 bases from J, with 11 bases in between.

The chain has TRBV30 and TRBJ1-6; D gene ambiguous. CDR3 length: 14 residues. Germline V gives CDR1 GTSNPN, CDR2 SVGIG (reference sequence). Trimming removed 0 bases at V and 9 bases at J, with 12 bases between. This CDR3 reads CAWSVESGFSPLHF. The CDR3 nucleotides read TGTGCCTGGAGTGTAGAATCCGGGTTTTCACCCCTCCACTTT.

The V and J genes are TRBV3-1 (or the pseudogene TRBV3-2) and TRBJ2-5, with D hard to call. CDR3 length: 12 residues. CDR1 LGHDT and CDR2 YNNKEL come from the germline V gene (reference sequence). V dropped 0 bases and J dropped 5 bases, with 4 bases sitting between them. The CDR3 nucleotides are TGTGCCAGCAGCCAAGAGACCGAGACCCAGTACTTC. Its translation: CASSQETETQYF.

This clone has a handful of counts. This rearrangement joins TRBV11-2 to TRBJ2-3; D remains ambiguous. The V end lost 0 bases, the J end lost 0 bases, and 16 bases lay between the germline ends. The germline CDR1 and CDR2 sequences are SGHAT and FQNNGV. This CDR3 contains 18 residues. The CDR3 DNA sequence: TGTGCCAGCAGCTTAGATCCCCTCTTCGAATCTAGCACAGATACGCAGTATTTT. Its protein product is CASSLDPLFESSTDTQYF.

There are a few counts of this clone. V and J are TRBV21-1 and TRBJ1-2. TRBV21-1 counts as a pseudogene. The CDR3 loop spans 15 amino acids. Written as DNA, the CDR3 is TGTGCCAGCAGCAAATGGCACAATTGCGTCCCTGGCTACACCTTC. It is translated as CASSKWHNCVPGYTF.